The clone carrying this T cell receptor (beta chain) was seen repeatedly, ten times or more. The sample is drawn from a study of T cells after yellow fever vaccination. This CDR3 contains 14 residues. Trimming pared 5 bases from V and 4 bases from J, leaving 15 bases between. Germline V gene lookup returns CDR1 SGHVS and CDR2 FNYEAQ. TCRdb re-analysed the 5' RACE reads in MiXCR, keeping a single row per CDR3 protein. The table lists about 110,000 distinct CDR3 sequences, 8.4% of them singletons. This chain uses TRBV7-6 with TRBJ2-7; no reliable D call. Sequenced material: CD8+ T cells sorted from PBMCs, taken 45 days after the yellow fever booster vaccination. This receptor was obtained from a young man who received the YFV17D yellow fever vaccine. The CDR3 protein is CASSPLSLGYEQYF. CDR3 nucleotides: TGTGCCAGCAGCCCACTCTCTCTAGGATACGAGCAGTACTTC.